These T cell receptor beta chains were read from a single sample in a study of cytomegalovirus exposure and HLA in healthy donors. Only in-frame clones appear in the TCRdb table, and some are missing; sequencing was by immunoSEQ multiplex PCR. The repertoire holds 150,000 to 200,000 clones, with around 81% as singletons. Sequencing was performed on PBMCs. The source of these receptors is a man aged 30 to 45 in good health and CMV-seronegative. Each CDR3 is given with its conserved first and last residue. Each record gives: V gene, J gene, D gene, clone size, CDR3 DNA, CDR3 protein. A D gene is named only where the DNA matches it firmly. Clone size is shown for a subset of rows, as once, few, many or a class of expanded clone.

TRBV7-3	TRBJ1-1	-	once	TGTGCCAGCAGCTTTCTCCTACAGCAACCCAATGAAGCTTTCTTT	CASSFLLQQPNEAFF
TRBV5-4	TRBJ2-7	TRBD2	few	TGTGCCAGCAGCCCCTTTGGCGGGGGAGGAGAGGACGAGCAGTACTTC	CASSPFGGGGEDEQYF
TRBV4-2	TRBJ2-5	-	-	TGTGCCAGCAGCCAAGATCGTTTTAGCGGTAACACCAATCAAGAGACCCAGTACTTC	CASSQDRFSGNTNQETQYF
TRBV28	TRBJ2-7	-	-	TGTGCCAGCAGACCAGGGCAGGGTACCTACGAGCAGTACTTC	CASRPGQGTYEQYF
TRBV5-1	TRBJ1-1	-	-	TGCGCCAGCACCAGTAACACTGAAGCTTTCTTT	CASTSNTEAFF
TRBV30	TRBJ1-5	TRBD1	-	TGTGCCTGGAACGGGAGGGGGCTTAGCAATCAGCCCCAGCATTTT	CAWNGRGLSNQPQHF
TRBV4-1	TRBJ1-5	TRBD1	-	TGCGCCAGCAGCCAAGGATTCTTGAGTGAAGGGACAGGCAATCAGCCCCAGCATTTT	CASSQGFLSEGTGNQPQHF
TRBV27	TRBJ1-1	-	few	TGTGCCAGCAGTGCGACAGGTTTCAATACTGAAGCTTTCTTT	CASSATGFNTEAFF
TRBV10-1	TRBJ2-5	TRBD1	-	TGCGCCAGCAGTGAAGGACAGGAAGTGAGAGAGACCCAGTACTTC	CASSEGQEVRETQYF
TRBV9	TRBJ1-1	TRBD1	-	TGTGCCAGCAGCAAAACAGGGGAAGTGACTGAAGCTTTCTTT	CASSKTGEVTEAFF
TRBV10-3	TRBJ1-1	TRBD1	few	TGTGCCATAACCTTCGACAGGGACACTGAAGCTTTCTTT	CAITFDRDTEAFF
TRBV4-1	TRBJ1-6	TRBD1	-	TGCGCCAGCAGCCAGTGGGGTGGGACAGGGGAATATAATTCACCCCTCCACTTT	CASSQWGGTGEYNSPLHF
TRBV9	TRBJ2-2	-	few	TGTGCCAGCAGCGTAGCTCCCGGGGAGCTGTTTTTT	CASSVAPGELFF
TRBV18	TRBJ2-2	-	-	TGTGCCAGCTCACAACAGGTGTTCACCGGGGAGCTGTTTTTT	CASSQQVFTGELFF
TRBV10-2	TRBJ1-5	-	-	TGCGCCAGCAGTTCCAGGGGCTATAGCAATCAGCCCCAGCATTTT	CASSSRGYSNQPQHF
TRBV9	TRBJ2-7	-	-	TGTGCCAGCAGCGTAGGGCTTACCTACGAGCAGTACTTC	CASSVGLTYEQYF
TRBV7-9	TRBJ2-1	-	-	TGTGCCAGTAGGCCCAGGGCTGACCTCAATGAGCAGTTCTTC	CASRPRADLNEQFF
TRBV7-2	TRBJ1-2	TRBD1	-	TGTGCCAGCAGCTTAGCACAGACAGGGGGCGCGTTTGGCTACACCTTC	CASSLAQTGGAFGYTF
TRBV27	TRBJ2-1	TRBD2	-	TGTGCCAGCAGTTTGGTGGCTAGCGGGTACAATGAGCAGTTCTTC	CASSLVASGYNEQFF
TRBV11-2	TRBJ2-2	TRBD2	-	TGTGCCAGCAAGAAGGAGGCGGGAGGGGGCTATTCCGGGGAGCTGTTTTTT	CASKKEAGGGYSGELFF
TRBV19	TRBJ1-1	-	-	TGTGCCAGTAGTAACAGGGTGAGCACTGAAGCTTTCTTT	CASSNRVSTEAFF
TRBV6-1	TRBJ1-5	-	-	TGTGCCAGCAGTGAGACCACAGGTACTCAGCCCCAGCATTTT	CASSETTGTQPQHF
TRBV2	TRBJ2-7	-	-	TGTGCCTGGGAGGGGGACCACGAGCAGTACTTC	CAWEGDHEQYF
TRBV4-1	TRBJ2-7	-	-	TGCGCCAGCAGCCAAGTCTATGGGAGCTCCTACGAGCAGTACTTC	CASSQVYGSSYEQYF
TRBV28	TRBJ1-2	-	once	TGTGCCAGCAGTTTTTCCGGGAGCGGCTATGGCTACACCTTC	CASSFSGSGYGYTF
TRBV7-3	TRBJ2-5	-	few	TGTGCCAGCAGCCCAAGGCGCCAGGCGGGCCAAGAGACCCAGTACTTC	CASSPRRQAGQETQYF
TRBV5-1	TRBJ2-1	-	-	TGCGCCAGCAGACCTGGAGGGCCCTTATCCTACAATGAGCAGTTCTTC	CASRPGGPLSYNEQFF
TRBV4-1	TRBJ2-3	-	-	TGCGCCAGCAGCCAAGTACCGGGGGTGATTAGCACAGATACGCAGTATTTT	CASSQVPGVISTDTQYF
TRBV7-4	TRBJ1-3	TRBD1	-	TGTGCCAGCAGCCCCTGGGACAGTCGGCAGGTGTGGGGAAACACCATATATTTT	CASSPWDSRQVWGNTIYF
TRBV6-4	TRBJ2-3	-	-	TGTGCCAGCAGCGAACGCGGGAGCACAGATACGCAGTATTTT	CASSERGSTDTQYF
TRBV5-1	TRBJ1-2	-	-	TGCGCCAGCAGCCTCCAGGGGAGCAGCTATGGCTACACCTTC	CASSLQGSSYGYTF
TRBV10-1	TRBJ2-3	-	few	TGCGCCAGCAGTGAGTGGTCAGGGAACACAGATACGCAGTATTTT	CASSEWSGNTDTQYF
TRBV9	TRBJ1-5	-	-	TGTGCCAGCAGCGCGGGTAGTTTTGGTAGCCAGCCCCAGCATTTT	CASSAGSFGSQPQHF
TRBV10-1	TRBJ2-1	-	-	TGCGCCAGCAGTATAAGGACACCGAGCTCCTACAATGAGCAGTTCTTC	CASSIRTPSSYNEQFF
TRBV7-2	TRBJ2-1	TRBD2	-	TGTGCCAGCAGCTCAAGGACTAGCGGGAGCCATGAGCAGTTCTTC	CASSSRTSGSHEQFF
TRBV7-9	TRBJ1-5	-	-	TGTGCCAGCAGCTCCTCAGGGGAGAGTGGTAATCAGCCCCAGCATTTT	CASSSSGESGNQPQHF
TRBV9	TRBJ2-1	-	-	TGTGCCAGCAGTACTAACTACAATGAGCAGTTCTTC	CASSTNYNEQFF
TRBV2	TRBJ1-4	-	-	TGTGCCAGCAGTGACCCGGGGGTAACTAATGAAAAACTGTTTTTT	CASSDPGVTNEKLFF
TRBV4-1	TRBJ2-7	-	-	TGCGCCAGTTGCTGCGGGAACTCCTACGAGCAGTACTTC	CASCCGNSYEQYF
TRBV27	TRBJ2-1	-	-	TGTGCCAGCAGTTTACCGGGAGTCTCCTACAATGAGCAGTTCTTC	CASSLPGVSYNEQFF
TRBV2	TRBJ2-1	TRBD2	-	TGTGCCAGCAGTGACCGCGGGAGGATCTACAATGAGCAGTTCTTC	CASSDRGRIYNEQFF
TRBV7-9	TRBJ2-1	TRBD2	-	TGTGCCAGCAGCTTAATTAGTCTAGCGGGCAATGAGCAGTTCTTC	CASSLISLAGNEQFF
TRBV5-1	TRBJ1-4	-	-	TGCGCCAGCAGCTCGGGACAAATTAATGAAAAACTGTTTTTT	CASSSGQINEKLFF
TRBV6-1	TRBJ2-1	TRBD2	-	TGTGCCAGCAGTGACGCGACTAGCGGGAGGTACAATGAGCAGTTCTTC	CASSDATSGRYNEQFF
TRBV7-7	TRBJ2-3	-	-	TGTGCTAGCAGCCCCTCGGGGTCAACAGATACGCAGTATTTT	CASSPSGSTDTQYF
TRBV4-1	TRBJ1-5	TRBD1	once	TGCGCCAGCAGCCAAGAAATTGGGGGACAGGGGAACAATCAGCCCCAGCATTTT	CASSQEIGGQGNNQPQHF
TRBV6-1	TRBJ1-4	-	-	TGTGCCAGCTCTGTCAGCGGGACCGCTAATGAAAAACTGTTTTTT	CASSVSGTANEKLFF
TRBV6-6	TRBJ1-5	TRBD1	-	TGTGCCAGCAACAAGGGACAGGGGAGCAATCAGCCCCAGCATTTT	CASNKGQGSNQPQHF
TRBV20-1	TRBJ2-7	-	-	TGCAGTGCTCGACTAGTTGCCGAGCAGTACTTC	CSARLVAEQYF
TRBV7-9	TRBJ1-1	-	-	TGTGCCAGCAGCTCCACGATGGGGCTATTGAACACTGAAGCTTTCTTT	CASSSTMGLLNTEAFF
TRBV6-1	TRBJ2-7	-	-	TGTGCCAGCACCCTCGACAGGAGCTCCTACGAGCAGTACTTC	CASTLDRSSYEQYF
TRBV27	TRBJ2-3	TRBD2	-	TGTGCCAGCAGTCTTTTCACGGGAGGGACTAAACGGGTTACGCAGTATTTT	CASSLFTGGTKRVTQYF
TRBV2	TRBJ2-2	TRBD2	-	TGTGCCAGTTCGAGCGGGGGCGCACCCACCGGGGAGCTGTTTTTT	CASSSGGAPTGELFF
TRBV29-1	TRBJ1-4	TRBD1	few	TGCAGCGTTGGGGACAGGGCTGGTGAAAAACTGTTTTTT	CSVGDRAGEKLFF
TRBV29-1	TRBJ2-5	-	-	TGCAGCGTTGAACCCACAGGCCGCCAAGAGACCCAGTACTTC	CSVEPTGRQETQYF